The entry that follows covers one T cell receptor (beta chain) sequence. The data were obtained in a study of T cell responses to AZD1222 COVID-19 vaccine. Sequencing used immunoSEQ multiplex PCR; TCRdb keeps in-frame clones, though not all of them. The sample yields approximately 170,000 clones, over 85% seen once. This TCR came from an adult in good health. The sequenced sample was peripheral blood, obtained on day 0 of AZD1222 vaccination.

DNA of the CDR3: TGTGCCAGCAGTCCACCCCGCCGGTTCGGGACTAGCACCGGGGAGCTGTTTTTT. This codes for CASSPPRRFGTSTGELFF. The chain joins TRBV6-2 or TRBV6-3 to TRBJ2-2, with 8 bases matching TRBD2. This CDR3 is built from 18 residues. Per the germline V gene, CDR1 is MNHEY and CDR2 is SVGEGT. V shed 5 bases, J shed 4 bases, and the junction held 15 bases outside the gene matches.